The present entry profiles one TCR beta chain with its context. Its antigen is unidentified. These data belong to a study of CD8 T cells in ankylosing spondylitis. Study conclusions and caveats: CD8+ by phenotype, disease-linked clones were relatively rare in peripheral blood. Several highly homologous variants formed a TCR beta motif that appeared characteristic of ankylosing spondylitis blood. Prior literature has documented some motif variants in synovial fluid and blood from reactive arthritis.

TCRdb re-called the 5' RACE reads through MiXCR, storing one row per CDR3 protein. The table records roughly 250,000 distinct CDR3 sequences, roughly a tenth of them present only once. The CDR3 has 12 amino acids. V was clipped by 6 bases and J by 13 bases; unmatched bases: 6. The germline CDR1 and CDR2 sequences are MGHRA and YSYEKL. V gene TRBV4-1 combines with J gene TRBJ1-6, with 7 bases identical to TRBD1. This TCR derives from a male donor with ankylosing spondylitis or in good health (not recorded which). Sequencing used blood, either unsorted or a sorted T cell fraction (not recorded which). This chain's CDR3 is CASRTGSGPLHF. In DNA form, the CDR3 reads TGCGCCAGCAGGACAGGGTCCGGGCCCCTCCACTTT.